The sequence of this TCR beta chain was determined in a study of cytomegalovirus exposure and HLA in healthy donors. Overall study results and limits: One later analysis reportedly identified an Asian-associated ancestry cluster that showed fewer N-insertions than the approximately 710-donor mean. For most subjects, TCR beta sequences were reported to predict HLA-A and HLA-B alleles with accuracy.

The donors gave bone marrow, and they were healthy. Note on this clone: Its target is not known.

Primers included in the PCR were 60 Vbeta and 13 Jbeta primers. Methods used by the authors: An analysis that came later counted roughly 80 million unique TCR beta chains, around 12 million shared. This table comes from immunoSEQ multiplex PCR, and its TCRdb copy is limited to in-frame clones, with some not included. Clonal size and the V and J genes are those of that table, whereas D and trimming came from the DNA. The sample lists roughly 190,000 clones, over 60% occurring once. The CDR3 totals 15 residues. The chain couples TRBV21-1 to TRBJ1-5; the DNA was not compared with TRBD1, the D call given in the table. TRBV21-1 has pseudogene status. This sequence originates from a woman aged 40 to 49 in good health and CMV-seronegative. Sample: PBMCs. The CDR3 reads CASSKVDRVSQPQHF. CDR3 in DNA: TGTGCCAGCAGCAAAGTTGACAGGGTTAGTCAGCCCCAGCATTTT.